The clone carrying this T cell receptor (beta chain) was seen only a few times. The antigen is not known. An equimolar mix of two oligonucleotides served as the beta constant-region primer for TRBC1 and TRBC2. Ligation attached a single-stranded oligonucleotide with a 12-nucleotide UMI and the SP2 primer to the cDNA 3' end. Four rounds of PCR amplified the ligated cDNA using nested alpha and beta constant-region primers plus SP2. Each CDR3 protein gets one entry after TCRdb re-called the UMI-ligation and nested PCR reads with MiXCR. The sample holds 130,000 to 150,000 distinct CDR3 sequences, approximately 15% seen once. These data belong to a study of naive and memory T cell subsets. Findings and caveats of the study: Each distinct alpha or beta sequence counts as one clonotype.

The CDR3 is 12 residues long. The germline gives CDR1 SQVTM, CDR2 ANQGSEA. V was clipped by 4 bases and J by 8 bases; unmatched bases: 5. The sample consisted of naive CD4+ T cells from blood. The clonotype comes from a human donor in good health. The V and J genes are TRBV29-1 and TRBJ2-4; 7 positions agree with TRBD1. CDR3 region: CSVVAQGDIQYF. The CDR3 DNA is TGCAGCGTTGTGGCCCAGGGGGACATTCAGTACTTC. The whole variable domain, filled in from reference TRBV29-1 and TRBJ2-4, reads SAVISQKPSRDICQRGTSLTIQCQVDSQVTMMFWYRQQPGQSLTLIATANQGSEATYESGFVIDKFPISRPNLTFSTLTVSNMSPEDSSIYLCSVVAQGDIQYFGAGTRLSVL.